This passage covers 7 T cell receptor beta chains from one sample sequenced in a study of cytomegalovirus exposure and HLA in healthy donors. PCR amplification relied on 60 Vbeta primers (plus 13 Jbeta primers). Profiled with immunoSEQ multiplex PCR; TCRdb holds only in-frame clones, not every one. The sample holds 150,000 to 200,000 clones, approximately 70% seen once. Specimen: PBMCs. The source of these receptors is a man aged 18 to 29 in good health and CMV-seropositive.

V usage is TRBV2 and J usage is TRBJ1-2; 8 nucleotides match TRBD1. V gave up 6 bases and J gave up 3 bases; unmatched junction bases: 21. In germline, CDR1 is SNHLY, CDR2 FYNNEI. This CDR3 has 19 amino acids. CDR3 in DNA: TGTGCCAGCAGGACCTATCAGGAGACAGGGGTTTACCTTGACTATGGCTACACCTTC. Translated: CASRTYQETGVYLDYGYTF.

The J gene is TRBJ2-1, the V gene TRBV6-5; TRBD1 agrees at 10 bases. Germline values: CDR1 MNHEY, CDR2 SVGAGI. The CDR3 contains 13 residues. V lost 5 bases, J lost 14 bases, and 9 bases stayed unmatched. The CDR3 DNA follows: TGTGCCAGCAGTCTCCGACAGGGGGCTTTAAAGTTCTTC. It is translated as CASSLRQGALKFF.

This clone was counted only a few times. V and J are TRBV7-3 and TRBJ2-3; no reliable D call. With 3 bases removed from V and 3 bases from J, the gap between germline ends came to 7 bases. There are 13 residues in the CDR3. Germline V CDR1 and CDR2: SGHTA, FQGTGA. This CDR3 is CASSFSSTDTQYF. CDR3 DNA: TGTGCCAGCAGCTTCTCTAGTACAGATACGCAGTATTTT.

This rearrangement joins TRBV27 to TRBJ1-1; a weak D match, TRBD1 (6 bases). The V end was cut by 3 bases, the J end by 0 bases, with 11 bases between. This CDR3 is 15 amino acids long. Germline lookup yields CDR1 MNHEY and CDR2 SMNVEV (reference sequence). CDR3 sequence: CASSFRDTMNTEAFF. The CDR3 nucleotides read TGTGCCAGCAGTTTTCGGGACACAATGAACACTGAAGCTTTCTTT.

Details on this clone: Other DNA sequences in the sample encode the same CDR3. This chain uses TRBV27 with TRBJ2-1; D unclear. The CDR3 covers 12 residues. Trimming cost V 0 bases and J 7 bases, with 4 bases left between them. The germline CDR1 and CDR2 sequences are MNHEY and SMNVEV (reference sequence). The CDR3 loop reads CASSLSRNEQFF. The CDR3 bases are TGTGCCAGCAGTTTATCGAGGAATGAGCAGTTCTTC.

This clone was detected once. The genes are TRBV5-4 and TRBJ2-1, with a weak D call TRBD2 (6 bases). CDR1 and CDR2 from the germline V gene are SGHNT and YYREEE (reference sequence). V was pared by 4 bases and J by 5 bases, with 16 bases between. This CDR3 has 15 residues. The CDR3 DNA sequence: TGTGCCAGCAGCATAGGGACTCCGAGAAACAATGAGCAGTTCTTC. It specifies CASSIGTPRNNEQFF.

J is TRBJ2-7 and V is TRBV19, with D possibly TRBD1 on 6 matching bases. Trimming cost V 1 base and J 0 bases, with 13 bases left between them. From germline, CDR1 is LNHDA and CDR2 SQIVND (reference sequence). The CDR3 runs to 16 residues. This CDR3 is CASSIGHGGSSYEQYV. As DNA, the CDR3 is TGTGCCAGTAGTATAGGACATGGGGGCAGCTCCTACGAGCAGTACGTC.